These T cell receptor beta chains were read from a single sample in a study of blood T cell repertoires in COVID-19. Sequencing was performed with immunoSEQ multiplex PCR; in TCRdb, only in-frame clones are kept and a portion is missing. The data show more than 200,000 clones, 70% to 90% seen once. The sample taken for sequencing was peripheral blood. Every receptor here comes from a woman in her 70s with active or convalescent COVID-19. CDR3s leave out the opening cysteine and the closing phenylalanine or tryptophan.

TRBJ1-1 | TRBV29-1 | SVGHRVRTEAF
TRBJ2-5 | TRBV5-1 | ASSVTGTSGTETQY
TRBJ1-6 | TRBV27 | ASSFSSRAGDSPLH
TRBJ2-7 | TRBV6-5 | ASSYSGTASYEQY
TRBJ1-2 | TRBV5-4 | ASSLAGYYGYT
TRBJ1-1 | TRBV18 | ASSPYQGLNTEAF
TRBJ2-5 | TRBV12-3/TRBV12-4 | ASSRKAGETQY
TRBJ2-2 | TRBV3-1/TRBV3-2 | ASSLFSTRGSGELF
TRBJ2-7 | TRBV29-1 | SDLGPGTGVSHSYEQY
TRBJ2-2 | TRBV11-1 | ASSLARSGELF
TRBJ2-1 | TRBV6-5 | ASSRGGASEQF
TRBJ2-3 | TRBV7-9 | ASSPWTGAGDTQY
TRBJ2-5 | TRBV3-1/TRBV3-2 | ASSQGVRERGWTQY
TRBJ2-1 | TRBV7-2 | ASAGSGGAGNEQF
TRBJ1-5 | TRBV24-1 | ATSDRQGFQPQH
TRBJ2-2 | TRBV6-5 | ASASGTGLTGELF
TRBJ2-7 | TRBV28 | ASRIGTSYEQY
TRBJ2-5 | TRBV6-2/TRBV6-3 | ASSHAETQY
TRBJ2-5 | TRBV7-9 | ASSLEGFEKTQY
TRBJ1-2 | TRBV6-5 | ASILGLGRLYGYT
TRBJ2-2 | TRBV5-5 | ASILGGVAGVHGELF
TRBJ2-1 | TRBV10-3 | AISESYGGDEQF
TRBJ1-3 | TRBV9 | ASSEQTGRSGNTIY
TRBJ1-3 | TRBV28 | ASSLNRGDTIY
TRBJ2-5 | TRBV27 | ASSLTAGKETQY
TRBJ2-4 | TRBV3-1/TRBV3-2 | ASSPDRNIQY
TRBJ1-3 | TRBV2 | ASATGIAGNTIY
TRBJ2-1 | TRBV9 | ASSPRGVNYNEQF
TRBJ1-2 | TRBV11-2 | ASSSPGTVNYGYT